This entry concerns a single T cell receptor (beta chain). The source of the sample is a study of blood T cell repertoires in COVID-19. Study at large: PBMCs, B-cell-depleted T cells, or T cells provided the cDNA or gDNA that made up the material.

Living in about two dozen US areas, the participants were between 18 and 89 years of age. The study assigned cohorts using participant-reported clinical history. In the study's own analysis: How many nucleated cells were present was estimated from reference gene primer amplification. Method: immunoSEQ multiplex PCR; TCRdb's copy keeps in-frame clones and lacks some. The DNA was the basis for D and trimming; V, J and clone size are from that table. The repertoire holds around 250,000 clones, about 88% seen once, with roughly 1.6% in the top ten. This CDR3 contains 15 residues. Germline-derived CDR1 and CDR2 are SEHNR and FQNEAQ (reference sequence). J lost 4 bases, V lost 5 bases, and 1 base had no gene match.

The sequencing sample was made of PBMCs or T cells enriched from blood (not recorded which). The chain has TRBV7-9 and TRBJ2-2, with 13 bases aligning to TRBD2. This TCR came from a woman in her fifties or sixties who had recovered from COVID-19. CDR3 in amino acids: CASSGLAGVTGELFF. CDR3 in DNA: TGTGCCAGCAGCGGACTAGCGGGAGTCACCGGGGAGCTGTTTTTT.